Listed here is a single T cell receptor (beta chain). This sample stems from a study of blood T cell repertoires in COVID-19. The CDR3 covers 14 residues. Trimming removed 3 bases from V and 4 bases from J, with 10 bases in between. Germline lookup yields CDR1 KGHSH and CDR2 LQKENI. TCRdb's table, derived via immunoSEQ multiplex PCR, lists solely in-frame clones and lacks some. The sample carries a few hundred thousand clones, roughly four fifths recorded once. Sequencing was performed on PBMCs or T cells enriched from blood (not recorded which). The chain employs TRBV18 and TRBJ1-5; D unresolved. The TCR was taken from a young man with acute COVID-19. The CDR3 sequence: CASSPTSGNQPQHF. CDR3 nucleotides: TGTGCCAGCTCACCGACAAGCGGGAATCAGCCCCAGCATTTT.